The clone carrying this T cell receptor beta chain occurred once. Libraries were prepared by immunoSEQ multiplex PCR; TCRdb keeps only in-frame clonotypes and omits some of them. The sample gives 90,000 to 120,000 clones, around 83% of which show up once; 2.1% is in the top ten. Germline CDR1 reads SGHDN; CDR2 reads FVKESK. The CDR3 is made up of 16 amino acids. The ends lost 5 bases at V and 0 bases at J; junction bases unmatched: 3. The sample belongs to a study of blood T cell repertoires in COVID-19. J is TRBJ2-3 and V is TRBV14; 12 bases line up with TRBD2. The sequence was collected from a human donor in a cohort sampled during active COVID-19. The sample consisted of peripheral blood. The CDR3 protein is CASSFLAGGSTDTQYF. CDR3 bases: TGTGCCAGCAGCTTTCTAGCGGGAGGGAGCACAGATACGCAGTATTTT.